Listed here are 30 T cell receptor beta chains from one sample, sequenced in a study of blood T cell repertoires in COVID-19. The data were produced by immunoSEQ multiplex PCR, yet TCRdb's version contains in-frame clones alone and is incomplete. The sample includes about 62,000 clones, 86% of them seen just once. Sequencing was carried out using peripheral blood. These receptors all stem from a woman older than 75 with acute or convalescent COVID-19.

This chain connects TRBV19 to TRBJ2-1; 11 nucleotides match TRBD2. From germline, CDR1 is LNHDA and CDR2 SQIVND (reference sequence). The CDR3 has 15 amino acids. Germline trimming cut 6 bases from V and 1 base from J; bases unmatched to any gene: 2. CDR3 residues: CASRTSGTSYNEQFF. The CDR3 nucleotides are TGTGCCAGTAGGACTAGCGGGACGTCCTACAATGAGCAGTTCTTC.

CDR3 amino acids: CASRDQGYYGYTF. The CDR3 DNA reads TGTGCCAGCAGGGACCAGGGCTACTATGGCTACACCTTC. J is TRBJ1-2 and V is TRBV2, with D maybe TRBD1 (5 bases). CDR3 length: 13 residues. Germline CDR1 is SNHLY and CDR2 is FYNNEI. V lost 6 bases, J lost 3 bases, and 11 bases lay in between.

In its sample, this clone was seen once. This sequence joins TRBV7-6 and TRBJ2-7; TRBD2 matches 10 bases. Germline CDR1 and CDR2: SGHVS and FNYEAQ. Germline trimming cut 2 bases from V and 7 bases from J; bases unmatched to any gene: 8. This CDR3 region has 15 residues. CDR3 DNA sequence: TGTGCCAGCAGCTTAAGGCTAGCGGGAGCTGGTGAGCAGTACTTC. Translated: CASSLRLAGAGEQYF. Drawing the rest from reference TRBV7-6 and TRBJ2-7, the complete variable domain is GAGVSQSPRYKVTKRGQDVALRCDPISGHVSLYWYRQALGQGPEFLTYFNYEAQQDKSGLPNDRFSAERPEGSISTLTIQRTEQRDSAMYRCASSLRLAGAGEQYFGPGTRLTVT.

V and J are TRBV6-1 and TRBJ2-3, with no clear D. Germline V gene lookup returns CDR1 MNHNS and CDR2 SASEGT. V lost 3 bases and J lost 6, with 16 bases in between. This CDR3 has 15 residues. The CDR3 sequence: CASSEQEGPWDTQYF. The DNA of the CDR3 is TGTGCCAGCAGTGAGCAGGAAGGCCCATGGGATACGCAGTATTTT.

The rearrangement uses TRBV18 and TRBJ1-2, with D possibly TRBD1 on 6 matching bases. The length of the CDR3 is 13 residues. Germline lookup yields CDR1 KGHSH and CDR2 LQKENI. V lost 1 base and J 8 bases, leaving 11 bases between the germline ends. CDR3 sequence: CASSPQRQDGYTF. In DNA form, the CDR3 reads TGTGCCAGCTCACCACAAAGACAGGACGGCTACACCTTC.

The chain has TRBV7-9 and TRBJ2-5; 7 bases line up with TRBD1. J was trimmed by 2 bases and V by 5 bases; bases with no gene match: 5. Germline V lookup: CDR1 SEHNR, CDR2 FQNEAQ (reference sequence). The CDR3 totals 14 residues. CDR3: CASSHRDRQETQYF. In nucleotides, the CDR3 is TGTGCCAGCAGCCACCGGGACAGACAAGAGACCCAGTACTTC.

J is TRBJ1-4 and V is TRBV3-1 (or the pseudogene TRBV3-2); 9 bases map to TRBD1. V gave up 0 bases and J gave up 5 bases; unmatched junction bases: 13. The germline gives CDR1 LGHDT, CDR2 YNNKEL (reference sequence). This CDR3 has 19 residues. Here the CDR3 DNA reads TGTGCCAGCAGCCAAGATTTGTCTTTCCCGACAGGGGGAAATGAAAAACTGTTTTTT. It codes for CASSQDLSFPTGGNEKLFF.

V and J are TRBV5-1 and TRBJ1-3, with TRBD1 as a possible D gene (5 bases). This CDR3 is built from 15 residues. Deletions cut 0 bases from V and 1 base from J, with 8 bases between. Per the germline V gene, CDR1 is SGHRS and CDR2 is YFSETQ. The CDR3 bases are TGCGCCAGCAGCTTGGCCGGGGGATCTGGAAACACCATATATTTT. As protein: CASSLAGGSGNTIYF.

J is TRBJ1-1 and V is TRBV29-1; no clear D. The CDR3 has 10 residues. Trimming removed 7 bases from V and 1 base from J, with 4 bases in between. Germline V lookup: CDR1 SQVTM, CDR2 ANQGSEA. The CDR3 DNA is TGCAGCGGTCGGAACACTGAAGCTTTCTTT. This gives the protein CSGRNTEAFF. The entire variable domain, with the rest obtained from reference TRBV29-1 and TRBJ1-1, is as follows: SAVISQKPSRDICQRGTSLTIQCQVDSQVTMMFWYRQQPGQSLTLIATANQGSEATYESGFVIDKFPISRPNLTFSTLTVSNMSPEDSSIYLCSGRNTEAFFGQGTRLTVV.

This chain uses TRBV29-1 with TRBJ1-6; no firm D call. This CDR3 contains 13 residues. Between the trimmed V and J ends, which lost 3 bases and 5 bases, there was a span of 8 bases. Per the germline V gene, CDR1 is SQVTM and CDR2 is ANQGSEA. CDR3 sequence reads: CSVDAGNNSPLHF. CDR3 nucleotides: TGCAGCGTTGACGCGGGGAATAATTCACCCCTCCACTTT.

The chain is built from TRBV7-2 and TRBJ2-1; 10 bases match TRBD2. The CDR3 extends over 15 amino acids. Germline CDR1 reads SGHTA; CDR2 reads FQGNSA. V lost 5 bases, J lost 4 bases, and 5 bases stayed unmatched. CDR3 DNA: TGTGCCAGCAGCCTAGAGCGGGGGGGTTACAATGAGCAGTTCTTC. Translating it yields CASSLERGGYNEQFF.

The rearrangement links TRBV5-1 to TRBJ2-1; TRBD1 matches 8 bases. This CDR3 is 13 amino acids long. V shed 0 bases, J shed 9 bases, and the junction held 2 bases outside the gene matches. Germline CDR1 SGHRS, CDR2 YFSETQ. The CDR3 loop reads CASSLEGQGEQFF. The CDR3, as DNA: TGCGCCAGCAGCTTGGAAGGACAGGGTGAGCAGTTCTTC.

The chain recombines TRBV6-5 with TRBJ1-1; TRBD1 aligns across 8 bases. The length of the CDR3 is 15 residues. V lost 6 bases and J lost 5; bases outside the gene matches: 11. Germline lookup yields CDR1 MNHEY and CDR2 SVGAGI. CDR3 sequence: CASRSGGAGRTEAFF. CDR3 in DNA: TGTGCCAGCAGGTCAGGGGGCGCCGGAAGGACTGAAGCTTTCTTT.

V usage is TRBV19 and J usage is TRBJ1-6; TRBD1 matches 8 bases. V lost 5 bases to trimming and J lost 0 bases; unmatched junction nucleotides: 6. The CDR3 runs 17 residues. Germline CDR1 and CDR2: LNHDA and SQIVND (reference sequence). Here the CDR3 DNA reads TGTGCCAGTAGTTTCGCTGGGACAGGCTCCTATAATTCACCCCTCCACTTT. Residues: CASSFAGTGSYNSPLHF. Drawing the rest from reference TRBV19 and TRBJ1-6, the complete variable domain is DGGITQSPKYLFRKEGQNVTLSCEQNLNHDAMYWYRQDPGQGLRLIYYSQIVNDFQKGDIAEGYSVSREKKESFPLTVTSAQKNPTAFYLCASSFAGTGSYNSPLHFGNGTRLTVT.

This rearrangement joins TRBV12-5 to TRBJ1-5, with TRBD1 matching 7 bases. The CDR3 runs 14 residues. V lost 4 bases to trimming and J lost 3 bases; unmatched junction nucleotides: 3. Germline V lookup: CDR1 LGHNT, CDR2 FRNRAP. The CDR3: CASGSGQDNQPQHF. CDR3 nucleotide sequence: TGTGCTAGTGGTTCCGGACAGGACAATCAGCCCCAGCATTTT. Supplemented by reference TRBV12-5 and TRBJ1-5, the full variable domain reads DARVTQTPRHKVTEMGQEVTMRCQPILGHNTVFWYRQTMMQGLELLAYFRNRAPLDDSGMPKDRFSAEMPDATLATLKIQPSEPRDSAVYFCASGSGQDNQPQHFGDGTRLSIL.

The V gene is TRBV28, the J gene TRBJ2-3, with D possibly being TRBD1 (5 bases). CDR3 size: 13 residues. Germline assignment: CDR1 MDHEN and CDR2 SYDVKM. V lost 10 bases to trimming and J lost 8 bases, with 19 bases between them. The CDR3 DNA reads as TGTGCCACCCGGACATTTCTCCCCCCTACGCAGTATTTT. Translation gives CATRTFLPPTQYF.

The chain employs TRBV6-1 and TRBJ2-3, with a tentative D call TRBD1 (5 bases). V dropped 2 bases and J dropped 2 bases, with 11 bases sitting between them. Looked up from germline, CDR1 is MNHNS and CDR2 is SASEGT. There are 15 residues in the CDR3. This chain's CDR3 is CASSEIGHFTDTQYF. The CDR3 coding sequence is TGTGCCAGCAGTGAAATAGGACATTTCACAGATACGCAGTATTTT.

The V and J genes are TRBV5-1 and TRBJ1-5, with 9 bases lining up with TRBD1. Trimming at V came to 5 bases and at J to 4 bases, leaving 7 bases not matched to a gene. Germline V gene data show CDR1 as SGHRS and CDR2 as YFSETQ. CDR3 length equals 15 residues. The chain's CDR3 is CASSITGGGNQPQHF. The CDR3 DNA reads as TGCGCCAGCAGTATTACAGGGGGCGGAAATCAGCCCCAGCATTTT.

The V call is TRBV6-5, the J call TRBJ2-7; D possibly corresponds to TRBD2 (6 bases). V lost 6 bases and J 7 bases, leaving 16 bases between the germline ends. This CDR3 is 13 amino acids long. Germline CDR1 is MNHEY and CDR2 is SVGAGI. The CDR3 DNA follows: TGTGCCAGCAGGGAGAAGGGACTTCGGGAGCAGTACTTC. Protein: CASREKGLREQYF.

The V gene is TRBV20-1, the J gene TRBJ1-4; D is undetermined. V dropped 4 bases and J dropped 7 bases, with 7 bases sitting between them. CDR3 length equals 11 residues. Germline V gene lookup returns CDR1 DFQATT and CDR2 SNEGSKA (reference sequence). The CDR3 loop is CSANFREKLFF. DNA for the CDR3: TGCAGTGCTAATTTTCGTGAAAAACTGTTTTTT.

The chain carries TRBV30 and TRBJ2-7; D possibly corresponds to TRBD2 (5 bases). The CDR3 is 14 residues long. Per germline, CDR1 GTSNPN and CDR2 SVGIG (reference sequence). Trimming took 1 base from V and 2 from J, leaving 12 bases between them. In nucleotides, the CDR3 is TGTGCCTGGAGTGAGTCGGGAAGGACCTACGAGCAGTACTTC. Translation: CAWSESGRTYEQYF.

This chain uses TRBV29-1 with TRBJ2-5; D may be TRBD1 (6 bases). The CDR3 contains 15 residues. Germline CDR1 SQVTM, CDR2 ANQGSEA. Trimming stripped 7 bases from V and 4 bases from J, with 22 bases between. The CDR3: CSGVGLEEGGETQYF. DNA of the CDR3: TGCAGCGGGGTCGGACTGGAGGAAGGGGGAGAGACCCAGTACTTC.

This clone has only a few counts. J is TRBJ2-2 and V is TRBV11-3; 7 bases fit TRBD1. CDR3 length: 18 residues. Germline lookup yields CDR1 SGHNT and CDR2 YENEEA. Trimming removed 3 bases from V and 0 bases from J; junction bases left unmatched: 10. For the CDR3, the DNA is TGTGCCAGCAGCTTTTCGGGACAGCACATGCCGAACACCGGGGAGCTGTTTTTT. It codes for CASSFSGQHMPNTGELFF.

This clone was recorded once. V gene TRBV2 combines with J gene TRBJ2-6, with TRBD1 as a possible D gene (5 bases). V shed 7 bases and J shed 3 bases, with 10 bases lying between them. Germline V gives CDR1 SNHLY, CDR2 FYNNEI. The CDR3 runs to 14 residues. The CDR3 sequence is CASTQGYGANVLTF. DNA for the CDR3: TGTGCCAGCACGCAGGGTTATGGGGCCAACGTCCTGACTTTC.

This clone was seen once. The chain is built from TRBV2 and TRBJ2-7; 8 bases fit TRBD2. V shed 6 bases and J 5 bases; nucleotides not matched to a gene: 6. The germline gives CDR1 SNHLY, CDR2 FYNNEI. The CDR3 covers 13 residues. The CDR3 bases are TGTGCCAGCAGGAAACTAGCGGACCACGAGCAGTACTTC. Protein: CASRKLADHEQYF.

Here the CDR3 DNA reads TGTGCCAGCAGCTTACTAGCGGGGGGGCGAGATACGCAGTATTTT. Protein product: CASSLLAGGRDTQYF. The rearrangement uses TRBV7-9 and TRBJ2-3; TRBD2 matches at 12 bases. The germline CDR1 and CDR2 sequences are SEHNR and FQNEAQ (reference sequence). With 2 bases clipped from V and 5 bases from J, the junction kept 2 bases outside the gene matches. This CDR3 is built from 15 residues.

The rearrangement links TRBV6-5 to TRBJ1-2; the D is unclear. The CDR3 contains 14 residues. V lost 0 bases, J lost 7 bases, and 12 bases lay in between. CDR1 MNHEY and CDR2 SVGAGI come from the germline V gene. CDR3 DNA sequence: TGTGCCAGCAGTTACTCGACCCACAGACCTGGCTACACCTTC. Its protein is CASSYSTHRPGYTF.

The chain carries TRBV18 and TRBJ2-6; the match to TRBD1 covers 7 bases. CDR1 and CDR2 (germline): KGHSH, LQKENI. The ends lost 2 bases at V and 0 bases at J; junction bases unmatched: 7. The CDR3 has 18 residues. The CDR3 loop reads CASSPVEQGYSGANVLTF. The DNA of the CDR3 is TGTGCCAGCTCACCAGTGGAACAGGGGTACTCTGGGGCCAACGTCCTGACTTTC.

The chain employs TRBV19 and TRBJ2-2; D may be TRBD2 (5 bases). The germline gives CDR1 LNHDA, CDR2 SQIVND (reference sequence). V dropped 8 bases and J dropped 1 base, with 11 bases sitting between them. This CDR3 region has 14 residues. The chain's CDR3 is CASAPGRNTGELFF. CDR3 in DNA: TGTGCCAGTGCCCCGGGAAGGAACACCGGGGAGCTGTTTTTT.

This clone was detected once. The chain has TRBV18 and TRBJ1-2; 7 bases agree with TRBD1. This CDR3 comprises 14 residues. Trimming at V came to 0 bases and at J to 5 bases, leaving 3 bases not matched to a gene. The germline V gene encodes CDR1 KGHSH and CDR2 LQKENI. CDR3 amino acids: CASSPPTGSYGYTF. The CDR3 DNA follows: TGTGCCAGCTCACCACCGACAGGGTCATATGGCTACACCTTC.